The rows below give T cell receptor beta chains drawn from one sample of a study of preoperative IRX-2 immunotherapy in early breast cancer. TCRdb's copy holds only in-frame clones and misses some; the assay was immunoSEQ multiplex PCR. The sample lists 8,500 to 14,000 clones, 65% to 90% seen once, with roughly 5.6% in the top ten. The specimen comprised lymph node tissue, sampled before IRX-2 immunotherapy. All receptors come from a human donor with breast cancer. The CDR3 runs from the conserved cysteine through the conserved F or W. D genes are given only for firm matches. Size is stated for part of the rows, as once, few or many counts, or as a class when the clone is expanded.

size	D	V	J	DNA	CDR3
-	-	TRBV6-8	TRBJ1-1	TGTGCCAGCATTTATGGGTTGAACACTGAAGCTTTCTTT	CASIYGLNTEAFF
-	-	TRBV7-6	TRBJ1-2	TGTGCCAGCAGCTTGCTCGGGGTCCAAAGCCACTATGGCTACACCTTC	CASSLLGVQSHYGYTF
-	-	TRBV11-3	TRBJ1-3	TGTGCCAGCAGCGGGGATCCCTCTGGAAACACCATATATTTT	CASSGDPSGNTIYF
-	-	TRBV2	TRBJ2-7	TGTGCCAGCGTTACGGGACGGAACTCCTACGAGCAGTACTTC	CASVTGRNSYEQYF
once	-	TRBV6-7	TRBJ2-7	TGTGCCAGCAGCCAAGCCTTCGGGCATACTTCACAATACGAGCAGTACTTC	CASSQAFGHTSQYEQYF
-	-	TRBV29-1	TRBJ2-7	TGCAGCGTTGGGTCAGGGCCCTACGAGCAGTACTTC	CSVGSGPYEQYF
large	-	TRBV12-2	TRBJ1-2	TGTGCCAGTACTCCCCAGGGGACAGGCAAAATTGGCTACACCTTC	CASTPQGTGKIGYTF
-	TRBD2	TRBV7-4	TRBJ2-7	TGTGCCAGCAGCTTAACTAGCGGGATTTACGAGCAGTACTTC	CASSLTSGIYEQYF
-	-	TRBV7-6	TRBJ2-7	TGTGCCAGCAGCTTAGCCGGGACGACATACGAGCAGTACTTC	CASSLAGTTYEQYF
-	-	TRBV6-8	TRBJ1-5	TGTGCCAGCAGTGACAGGAGAAGAAGTGGGCGCGGCAATCAGCCCCAGCATTTT	CASSDRRRSGRGNQPQHF
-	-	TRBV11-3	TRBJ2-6	TGTGCCAGCAGCTTGGCCACGGGCGCTTGGGCCAACGTCCTGACTTTC	CASSLATGAWANVLTF
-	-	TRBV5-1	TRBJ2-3	TGCGCCAGCAAATATAGCGTTAGCACAGATACGCAGTATTTT	CASKYSVSTDTQYF
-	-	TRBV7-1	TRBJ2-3	TGTGCCAGCAGCTTTACCACTACAGATACGCAGTATTTT	CASSFTTTDTQYF
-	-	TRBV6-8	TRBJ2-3	TGTGCCAGCAGTGGAGCTGCAGGGGGCACAGATACGCAGTATTTT	CASSGAAGGTDTQYF
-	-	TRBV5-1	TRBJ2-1	TGCGCCAGCAGCTTGAGGAGTGGGGGGTCCTACAATGAGCAGTTCTTC	CASSLRSGGSYNEQFF
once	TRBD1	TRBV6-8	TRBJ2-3	TGTGCCAGCTTTCGTACAGGGGGAAGCACAGATACGCAGTATTTT	CASFRTGGSTDTQYF
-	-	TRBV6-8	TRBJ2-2	TGTGCCAGCGTCGGCTCCCAGAACACCGGGGAGCTGTTTTTT	CASVGSQNTGELFF
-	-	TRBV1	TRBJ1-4	TGCGCCAGCAGCCTGGACAGAGATTATGAAAAACTGTTTTTT	CASSLDRDYEKLFF
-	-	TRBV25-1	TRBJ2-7	TGTGCCAGCAGTGCCCACGGGCGTAGCTCCTACGAGCAGTACTTC	CASSAHGRSSYEQYF
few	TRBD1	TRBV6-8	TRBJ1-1	TGTGCCAGCAGATGGACAGGCGGAGATGGAGCTTTCTTT	CASRWTGGDGAFF
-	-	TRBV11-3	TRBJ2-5	TGTGCCAGCAGCTCCACGGGCCGCCTCCAAGAGACCCAGTACTTC	CASSSTGRLQETQYF
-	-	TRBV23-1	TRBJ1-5	TGCGCCAGCAGCCCCCGGGACGTTAGCAATCAGCCCCAGCATTTT	CASSPRDVSNQPQHF
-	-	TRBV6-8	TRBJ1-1	TGTGCCAGCAGTTACTCCGACAGACCTGAAGCTTTCTTT	CASSYSDRPEAFF
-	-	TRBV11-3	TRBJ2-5	TGTGCCAGCACCTTCTTGGAAGGGTCCACCTACGAAACCCAGTACTTC	CASTFLEGSTYETQYF
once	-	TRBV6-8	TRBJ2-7	TGTGCCAGCAGTTACGGGACAGACCCCACTAGCGCCAGCTCCTACGAGCAGTACTTC	CASSYGTDPTSASSYEQYF
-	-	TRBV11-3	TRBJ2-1	TGTGCCAGCAGCTTAGTAGGGGCCCCGGCCAATGAGCAGTTCTTC	CASSLVGAPANEQFF
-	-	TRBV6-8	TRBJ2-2	TGTGCCAGCAGTTTTCTCCCCGAATTGGGGGGAACTAACACCGGGGAGCTGTTTTTT	CASSFLPELGGTNTGELFF
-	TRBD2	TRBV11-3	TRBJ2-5	TGTGCCAGCAGCTTAGGGACGGCTAGCGGACAAGAGACCCAGTACTTC	CASSLGTASGQETQYF
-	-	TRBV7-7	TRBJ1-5	TGTGCCAGCAGCCCGACGGGGCAGCTGGGTCAGCCCCAGCATTTT	CASSPTGQLGQPQHF